This is a list of T cell receptor beta chains from one sample in a study of blood T cell repertoires in COVID-19. Using immunoSEQ multiplex PCR, the repertoire was profiled, and TCRdb retains in-frame clones only, with some absent. Found here are approximately 31,000 clones, roughly nine tenths of them singletons; the top ten hold under 4.5%. The specimen was peripheral blood. These receptors were obtained from a man aged 55 to 69 with acute or convalescent COVID-19. Each CDR3 is given with its conserved first and last residue. Each record gives: CDR3 protein, CDR3 DNA, J gene, D gene, V gene, clone size. D genes are given only for firm matches. Only part of the rows carry a size: once, few, many, or a class if the clone is expanded.

CDR3: CASSLDTGSTDTQYF; DNA: TGTGCCAGCAGCTTAGATACCGGGAGTACAGATACGCAGTATTTT; J: TRBJ2-3; D: -; V: TRBV11-2; size: -
CDR3: CASSQFGSNQPQHF; DNA: TGTGCCAGTAGTCAATTCGGGAGCAATCAGCCCCAGCATTTT; J: TRBJ1-5; D: -; V: TRBV19; size: -
CDR3: CASSQDGTGEETQYF; DNA: TGCGCCAGCAGCCAAGACGGGACAGGGGAAGAGACCCAGTACTTC; J: TRBJ2-5; D: TRBD1; V: TRBV4-1; size: once
CDR3: CASSYLVNTDTQYF; DNA: TGTGCCAGCAGCTATCTAGTGAACACAGATACGCAGTATTTT; J: TRBJ2-3; D: -; V: TRBV7-2; size: -
CDR3: CASSLPGRDAGTQYF; DNA: TGTGCCAGCAGCCTCCCGGGCCGGGATGCGGGTACGCAGTATTTT; J: TRBJ2-3; D: -; V: TRBV4-2; size: -
CDR3: CASSFWGRGTEAFF; DNA: TGTGCCAGCAGCTTTTGGGGAAGGGGTACCGAAGCTTTCTTT; J: TRBJ1-1; D: -; V: TRBV7-2; size: -
CDR3: CASSLRGGTMSFRYNEQFF; DNA: TGTGCCAGCAGCTTAAGAGGAGGTACGATGAGTTTCAGATACAATGAGCAGTTCTTC; J: TRBJ2-1; D: -; V: TRBV7-9; size: once
CDR3: CATTGQGTDTQYF; DNA: TGTGCCACCACGGGACAGGGCACAGATACGCAGTATTTT; J: TRBJ2-3; D: TRBD1; V: TRBV24-1; size: -
CDR3: CATSRGAGANEQFF; DNA: TGTGCCACCAGCAGGGGAGCGGGAGCGAATGAGCAGTTCTTC; J: TRBJ2-1; D: TRBD2; V: TRBV15; size: -
CDR3: CASSQGLAGYNEQFF; DNA: TGTGCCAGCAGCCAGGGACTAGCGGGATACAATGAGCAGTTCTTC; J: TRBJ2-1; D: TRBD2; V: TRBV3-1/TRBV3-2; size: -
CDR3: CASSLGREGYNEQFF; DNA: TGTGCCAGCAGCTTAGGGCGGGAAGGCTACAATGAGCAGTTCTTC; J: TRBJ2-1; D: -; V: TRBV11-2; size: few
CDR3: CASRPGAGGQYEQYF; DNA: TGTGCCAGCCGACCCGGGGCGGGAGGGCAGTACGAGCAGTACTTC; J: TRBJ2-7; D: TRBD2; V: TRBV7-2; size: -
CDR3: CAWSMDSNQPQHF; DNA: TGTGCCTGGAGTATGGACAGTAATCAGCCCCAGCATTTT; J: TRBJ1-5; D: -; V: TRBV30; size: -
CDR3: CASRTQGVWWQNF; DNA: TGTGCCAGCAGGACCCAGGGGGTTTGGTGGCAGAACTTC; J: TRBJ2-7; D: TRBD1; V: TRBV28; size: -
CDR3: CAWSGQYNSPLHF; DNA: TGTGCCTGGAGCGGACAGTATAATTCACCCCTCCACTTT; J: TRBJ1-6; D: -; V: TRBV30; size: -
CDR3: CASSRYRGNEQFF; DNA: TGTGCCAGCAGTCGCTACAGGGGTAATGAGCAGTTCTTC; J: TRBJ2-1; D: TRBD1; V: TRBV2; size: few
CDR3: CASQSQNQPQHF; DNA: TGTGCCAGTCAGTCCCAAAATCAGCCCCAGCATTTT; J: TRBJ1-5; D: -; V: TRBV12-3/TRBV12-4; size: -
CDR3: CASSGGLAGDADTQYF; DNA: TGTGCCAGCAGCGGAGGACTAGCGGGAGATGCAGATACGCAGTATTTT; J: TRBJ2-3; D: TRBD2; V: TRBV9; size: -
CDR3: CASSLAYGTGGARANEKLFF; DNA: TGCGCCAGCAGCTTGGCGTACGGGACAGGGGGCGCCAGGGCTAATGAAAAACTGTTTTTT; J: TRBJ1-4; D: TRBD1; V: TRBV5-1; size: -
CDR3: CASSRATGFNYGYTF; DNA: TGTGCCAGCAGCCGGGCGACAGGTTTTAACTATGGCTACACCTTC; J: TRBJ1-2; D: -; V: TRBV5-6; size: -
CDR3: CASSQNNQPQHF; DNA: TGTGCCAGCAGCCAAAACAATCAGCCCCAGCATTTT; J: TRBJ1-5; D: -; V: TRBV7-3; size: -
CDR3: CASKTGVVGWDTQYF; DNA: TGTGCCAGCAAAACAGGGGTAGTGGGTTGGGATACGCAGTATTTT; J: TRBJ2-3; D: TRBD1; V: TRBV6-5; size: -
CDR3: CASSLRSTGELFF; DNA: TGTGCCAGCAGTTTAAGGAGTACCGGGGAGCTGTTTTTT; J: TRBJ2-2; D: -; V: TRBV12-3/TRBV12-4; size: -
CDR3: CASTQGRGLNTEAFF; DNA: TGTGCCAGCACCCAAGGAAGGGGGCTGAACACTGAAGCTTTCTTT; J: TRBJ1-1; D: TRBD1; V: TRBV6-5; size: -
CDR3: CASSLVASADTQYF; DNA: TGTGCCAGCAGCTTAGTGGCTAGCGCCGATACGCAGTATTTT; J: TRBJ2-3; D: -; V: TRBV11-2; size: -
CDR3: CASSLSVAVNTGELFF; DNA: TGTGCCAGCAGCTTAAGTGTGGCAGTGAACACCGGGGAGCTGTTTTTT; J: TRBJ2-2; D: -; V: TRBV7-3; size: -